This is a list of T cell receptor beta chains from one sample in a study of cytomegalovirus exposure and HLA in healthy donors. Profiling relied on immunoSEQ multiplex PCR, and the TCRdb table lists in-frame clones only, not all of them. This sample has tens of thousands of clones, with 94% found just once. The sequenced sample was PBMCs. The receptors here all came from a woman under 30 in good health and CMV-seronegative. CDR3s include the opening cysteine and the closing phenylalanine or tryptophan. Size is stated for part of the rows, as once, few or many counts, or as a class when the clone is expanded.

V gene	clone size	J gene	CDR3 protein
TRBV2	once	TRBJ2-1	CATFDGQQQFF
TRBV7-2	.	TRBJ1-5	CASSYRGNQPQHF
TRBV9	.	TRBJ1-6	CASSVGVREESPLHF
TRBV5-5	.	TRBJ1-1	CASSLQMNTEAFF
TRBV7-8	.	TRBJ1-6	CASSKRIPGGYNSPLHF
TRBV5-8	.	TRBJ2-5	CASSLDRAETQYF
TRBV5-6	.	TRBJ2-5	CASSWDRGGETQYF
TRBV30	.	TRBJ2-7	CAWTVWGQGTYEQYF
TRBV10-3	few	TRBJ2-1	CAISGAAGGGAFEQFF
TRBV5-4	.	TRBJ1-4	CASSHRGRDEKLFF
TRBV21-1	.	TRBJ2-3	CASSKAGGGDTQYF
TRBV28	.	TRBJ1-2	CASSTDGLIYGYTF
TRBV4-1	.	TRBJ2-3	CASSQGPLGPDTQYF
TRBV7-9	.	TRBJ2-7	CASSLQDRQYF
TRBV9	.	TRBJ1-2	CASSVVGDYGYTF
TRBV4-2	.	TRBJ2-7	CASSQRTGEYEQYF
TRBV9	.	TRBJ1-1	CASSVHGRGPNTEAFF
TRBV7-8	.	TRBJ2-5	CASSLLRLAKTQYF
TRBV29-1	.	TRBJ2-7	CSVDPFEDRFHYEQYF
TRBV7-9	.	TRBJ2-1	CASSFGTSGGNEQFF
TRBV6-5	once	TRBJ2-3	CASSYSQGTQYF
TRBV27	once	TRBJ1-5	CASCEGTSNQPQHF
TRBV6-5	.	TRBJ1-4	CASSYVGQANEKLFF
TRBV9	.	TRBJ2-2	CASSVTTRGGGTGELFF
TRBV5-1	.	TRBJ2-1	CASSLISGSVGNEQFF
TRBV9	.	TRBJ2-1	CASSVASGGHSYNEQFF
TRBV6-5	.	TRBJ1-1	CASSYTGGRNTEAFF
TRBV27	.	TRBJ2-7	CASSFGGGLSEQYF
TRBV21-1	.	TRBJ1-1	CASSPRDIRRHTEAFF
TRBV28	.	TRBJ1-2	CASSFRRRLNYGYTF
TRBV19	.	TRBJ1-3	CASSIDGAPGNTIYF
TRBV9	few	TRBJ2-7	CASSRMSGAQEQYF
TRBV6-5	.	TRBJ1-5	CASSYSTGGNQPQHF
TRBV14	.	TRBJ1-2	CASSKTPGQGDGYTF
TRBV6-5	.	TRBJ2-7	CASSKNWAVHEQYF
TRBV28	.	TRBJ1-3	CASSPGTDPRSGNTIYF
TRBV28	.	TRBJ1-2	CASSTGGQTLANYGYTF
TRBV28	.	TRBJ1-2	CASSPDRIHGYTF
TRBV9	.	TRBJ1-1	CASSPGGTPKSEAFF
TRBV18	.	TRBJ1-2	CASSPDREYGYTF
TRBV6-4	.	TRBJ2-1	CASSLTSGGHNEQFF
TRBV5-6	.	TRBJ1-5	CASSSSTGTHNQPQHF
TRBV27	.	TRBJ2-7	CASSLIGTGLEQYF
TRBV30	.	TRBJ1-4	CACPDRGTNEKLFF
TRBV18	.	TRBJ1-1	CASSQGQGMNTEAFF
TRBV6-1	.	TRBJ1-1	CASQPFATVNTEAFF
TRBV5-5	.	TRBJ2-1	CASSLGGSYNEQFF
TRBV7-7	.	TRBJ2-2	CASSFATDGKNGELFF
TRBV7-8	.	TRBJ1-2	CASSLALAGSFGYGYTF
TRBV5-1	.	TRBJ1-1	CASKRQMNTEAFF
TRBV28	.	TRBJ2-5	CASSLQGGETQYF
TRBV29-1	.	TRBJ2-7	CSASQGSYEQYF
TRBV15	.	TRBJ1-4	CATSRDWEGQLFF
TRBV7-9	.	TRBJ2-3	CASSSRVTSGSTDTQYF
TRBV4-1	once	TRBJ2-7	CASSQGRTVFPYEQYF
TRBV2	.	TRBJ1-2	CASSEHRQVPNYGYTF
TRBV18	.	TRBJ1-4	CASSLTGPTNEKLFF
TRBV7-8	.	TRBJ1-2	CASSPKGGTGEGYTF
TRBV7-2	.	TRBJ1-6	CASSSGHLNSPLHF
TRBV18	.	TRBJ2-3	CASSGGYGTDTQYF